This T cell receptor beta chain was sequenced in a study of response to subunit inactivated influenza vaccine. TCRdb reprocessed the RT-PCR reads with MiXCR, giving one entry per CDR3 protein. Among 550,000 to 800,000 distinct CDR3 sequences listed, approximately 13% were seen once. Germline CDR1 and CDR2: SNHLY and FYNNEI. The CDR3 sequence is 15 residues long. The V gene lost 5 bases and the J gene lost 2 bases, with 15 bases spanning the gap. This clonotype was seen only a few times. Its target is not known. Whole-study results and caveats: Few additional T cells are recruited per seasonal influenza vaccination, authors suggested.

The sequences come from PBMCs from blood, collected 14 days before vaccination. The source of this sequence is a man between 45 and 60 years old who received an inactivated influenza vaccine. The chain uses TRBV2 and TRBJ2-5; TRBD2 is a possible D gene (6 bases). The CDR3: CASSPSHSGQETQYF. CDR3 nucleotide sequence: TGTGCCAGCAGTCCCTCGCACAGCGGGCAAGAGACCCAGTACTTC.